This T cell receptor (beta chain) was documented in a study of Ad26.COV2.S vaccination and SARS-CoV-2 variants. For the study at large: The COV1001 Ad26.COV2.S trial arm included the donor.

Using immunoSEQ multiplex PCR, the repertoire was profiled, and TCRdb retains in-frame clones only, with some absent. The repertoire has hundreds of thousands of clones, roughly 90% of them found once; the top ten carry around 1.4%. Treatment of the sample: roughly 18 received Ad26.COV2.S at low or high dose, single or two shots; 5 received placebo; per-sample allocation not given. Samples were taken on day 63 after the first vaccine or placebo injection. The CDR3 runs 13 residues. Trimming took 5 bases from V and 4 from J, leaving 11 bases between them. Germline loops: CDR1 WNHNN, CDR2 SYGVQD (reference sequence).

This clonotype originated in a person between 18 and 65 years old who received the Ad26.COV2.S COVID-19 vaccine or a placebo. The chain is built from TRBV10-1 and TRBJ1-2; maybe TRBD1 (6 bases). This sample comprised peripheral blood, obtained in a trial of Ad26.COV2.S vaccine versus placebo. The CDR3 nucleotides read TGCGCCAGCAGTATGGAGGGGGGCTATGGCTACACCTTC. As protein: CASSMEGGYGYTF.